This TCR beta chain was captured in a study of early T cells in non-severe SARS-CoV-2 infection. V lost 8 bases, J lost 3 bases, and 3 bases stayed unmatched. Germline values: CDR1 MNHEY, CDR2 SMNVEV (reference sequence). This CDR3 contains 13 residues. TCRdb itself ran the 5' RACE reads through MiXCR, one entry per CDR3 protein. The sample shows about 94,000 distinct CDR3 sequences, roughly an eighth of them seen only once. Sequencing used whole blood. The chain employs TRBV27 and TRBJ2-2; the match to TRBD1 covers 7 bases. The receptor's source is an adult who was a healthcare worker with PCR-confirmed SARS-CoV-2 infection or an uninfected control (not recorded which). The CDR3 is CASRDRHTGELFF. CDR3 nucleotides: TGTGCCAGCCGGGACAGACACACCGGGGAGCTGTTTTTT.